Below, one T cell receptor beta chain is given with its context. Its cognate antigen is unknown. An amount of RNA that ranged from roughly 0.45 to 1 ug was reverse transcribed with random hexamers. Amplification of TCR beta CDR3 used immunoSEQ multiplex PCR across 54 Vbeta and 13 Jbeta. One entry per CDR3 protein, called by TCRdb with MiXCR from the immunoSEQ multiplex PCR reads. The table records around 53,000 distinct CDR3 sequences, approximately 95% of them present only once. This record comes from a study of CD8 T cells in Susac syndrome. The study's findings and limits: Clonal expansion of Susac CD8+ cells peaked in TEMRA cells, and it also peaked in active patients.

CDR3 length: 14 amino acids. Per germline, CDR1 DFQATT and CDR2 SNEGSKA (reference sequence). V was cut by 6 bases and J by 7 bases, with 18 bases left in between. This receptor was obtained from a human donor with Susac syndrome. Specimen: CD8+ T cells from PBMCs. The J gene is TRBJ2-2, the V gene TRBV20-1; D possibly corresponds to TRBD1 (6 bases). CDR3 coding DNA: TGCAGTGCCCCCCGGGACACAGAAGTCGGGGAGCTGTTTTTT. As protein: CSAPRDTEVGELFF.